The source of this T cell receptor beta chain is a study of OX40 agonist ivuxolimab in advanced cancers. In the study overall: Patients received ivuxolimab, an agonistic anti-OX40 (CD134) antibody. Study results and limitations: The study found that CD8+ T cells averaged more expanded clones than CD4+.

CDR3 length equals 12 residues. V trimming: 4 bases; J trimming: 3 bases; junction bases outside the gene matches: 1. CDR1 and CDR2 from the germline V gene are SGHNT and YYREEE (reference sequence). Profiled with immunoSEQ multiplex PCR; TCRdb holds only in-frame clones, not every one. This table holds approximately 76,000 clones, around nine tenths found once. Exclusion of a patient followed from autoimmune disease history or systemic immunosuppression. In the case of this clone: Its antigen is currently unknown.

This clonotype was sampled from an adult with an advanced solid tumor such as melanoma, head and neck, liver or kidney cancer. The sample in question was CD4+ or CD8+ T cells sorted from blood, obtained in a trial of the OX40 agonist ivuxolimab. The chain joins TRBV5-4 to TRBJ2-7; 7 bases align to TRBD1. The CDR3 region has the DNA TGTGCCAGCAGCCGGGACAGCTACGAGCAGTACTTC. Its protein product is CASSRDSYEQYF.